Listed below are T cell receptor beta chains from one sample, sequenced in a study of shared clonotypes between healthy human individuals. Sequencing used immunoSEQ multiplex PCR; TCRdb keeps in-frame clones, though not all of them. The sample shows around 2.1 million clones, approximately 95% of them seen only once. Sequenced material: naive CD4+ T cells sorted from blood. These receptors came from a man aged 18 to 29 in good health. Both conserved end residues are part of each CDR3. A D gene is named only where the DNA matches it firmly. A row's size may be missing; if present it is once, few, many or a size class.

V	D	size	J	DNA	CDR3
TRBV5-4	TRBD1	-	TRBJ2-2	TGTGCCAGCAGACCGGACAGGGCCACCGGGGAGCTGTTTTTT	CASRPDRATGELFF
TRBV7-2	-	-	TRBJ1-6	TGTGCCAGCACGGCCGCCTTGACTAATTCACCCCTCCACTTT	CASTAALTNSPLHF
TRBV5-1	-	-	TRBJ2-7	TGCGCCAGCAGCTTCGGGACGCCTGACTACGAGCAGTACTTC	CASSFGTPDYEQYF
TRBV15	TRBD1	-	TRBJ1-4	TGTGCCACCAGCAGAGCCGGACAGGCCAAGGGGGAAAAACTGTTTTTT	CATSRAGQAKGEKLFF
TRBV12-5	TRBD2	-	TRBJ2-7	TGTGCTAGTGCCCCTCGGGGGGAAAAATTAAACGAGCAGTACTTC	CASAPRGEKLNEQYF
TRBV5-1	-	once	TRBJ2-1	TGCGCCAGCAGCATAGACAGGTACAATGAGCAGTTCTTC	CASSIDRYNEQFF
TRBV25-1	-	-	TRBJ2-3	TGTGCCACTAGCCTCCCCACAGATACGCAGTATTTT	CATSLPTDTQYF
TRBV30	TRBD2	-	TRBJ2-7	TGTGCCTGGAGTGGACTAGCGTGGGAGCAGTACTTC	CAWSGLAWEQYF
TRBV18	TRBD1	-	TRBJ2-7	TGTGCCAGCTCACCGGGACAGGGAACTTACGAGCAGTACTTC	CASSPGQGTYEQYF
TRBV5-1	-	-	TRBJ1-2	TGCGCCAGCAGCTTGGTATGGGGGACGATCTCAGGAGGATTTGGCTACACCTTC	CASSLVWGTISGGFGYTF
TRBV5-4	-	once	TRBJ2-3	TGTGCCAGCAGCTTGCTACTAGAAGATACGCAGTATTTT	CASSLLLEDTQYF
TRBV28	-	-	TRBJ1-2	TGTGCCAGCAGTCCCCCGGCAGGGCTCTATGGCTACACCTTC	CASSPPAGLYGYTF
TRBV9	-	-	TRBJ1-6	TGTGCCAGCAGCGCCCGGGACCGCAATTCACCCCTCCACTTT	CASSARDRNSPLHF
TRBV5-6	-	-	TRBJ2-4	TGTGCCAGCAGCTTCCGGGGGGCAGTCAAAAACATTCAGTACTTC	CASSFRGAVKNIQYF
TRBV27	TRBD1	-	TRBJ1-6	TGTGCCAGCAGTCACAAAGGGACAGCCAACCCTAGCTCCTATAATTCACCCCTCCACTTT	CASSHKGTANPSSYNSPLHF
TRBV7-2	-	-	TRBJ1-1	TGTGCCAGCAGCACCAGGCCAGTCGGCCGGGACACTGAAGCTTTCTTT	CASSTRPVGRDTEAFF
TRBV4-1	-	-	TRBJ2-5	TGCGCCAGCAGCCAATTAACGGGGGGCCGTGGGACCCAGTACTTC	CASSQLTGGRGTQYF
TRBV9	-	-	TRBJ2-2	TGTGCCAGCAGCGTAGATTCGAACACCGGGGAGCTGTTTTTT	CASSVDSNTGELFF
TRBV19	-	-	TRBJ1-4	TGTGCCAGTAGTATTCCCGGGAATGAAAAACTGTTTTTT	CASSIPGNEKLFF
TRBV28	-	-	TRBJ2-5	TGTGCCAGCAGAAAGGACAGCCAAGAGACCCAGTACTTC	CASRKDSQETQYF
TRBV4-3	TRBD1	-	TRBJ1-2	TGCGCCAGCAGCCAATTCTGGGGGACAGTCGGCTATGGCTACACCTTC	CASSQFWGTVGYGYTF
TRBV7-2	TRBD1	-	TRBJ1-2	TGTGCCAGCAGCATGGGGTGGACAGGGGATTATGGCTACACCTTC	CASSMGWTGDYGYTF
TRBV10-3	TRBD2	-	TRBJ2-1	TGTGCCATCAGTGAGTCAATAGCGGGGGGGTCTGAGCAGTTCTTC	CAISESIAGGSEQFF
TRBV28	TRBD1	-	TRBJ1-2	TGTGCCAGCAGTTTAAGGGCCATAACAGGGGGCAACTATGGCTACACCTTC	CASSLRAITGGNYGYTF
TRBV5-1	TRBD1	once	TRBJ1-6	TGCGCCAGCAGCTTGGAACAGGGGCGGAATTCACCCCTCCACTTT	CASSLEQGRNSPLHF
TRBV2	TRBD1	-	TRBJ2-1	TGTGCCAGCAGTGAAAGGGGACAGAGCTCCTACAATGAGCAGTTCTTC	CASSERGQSSYNEQFF
TRBV5-8	-	-	TRBJ1-3	TGTGCCAGCAGCTTGGGTCTTCTCCTTGGAAACACCATATATTTT	CASSLGLLLGNTIYF